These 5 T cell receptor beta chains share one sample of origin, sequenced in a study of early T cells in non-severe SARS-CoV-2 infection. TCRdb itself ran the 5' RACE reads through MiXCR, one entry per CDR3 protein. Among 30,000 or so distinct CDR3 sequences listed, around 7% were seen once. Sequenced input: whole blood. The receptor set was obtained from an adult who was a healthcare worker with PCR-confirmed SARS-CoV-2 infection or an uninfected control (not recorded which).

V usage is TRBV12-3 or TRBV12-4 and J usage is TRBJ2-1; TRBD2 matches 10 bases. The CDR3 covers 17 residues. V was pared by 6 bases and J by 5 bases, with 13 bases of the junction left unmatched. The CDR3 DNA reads TGTGCCAGCAGCATAGGGGCAGCGGGAGGGCCAAACAATGAGCAGTTCTTC. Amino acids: CASSIGAAGGPNNEQFF.

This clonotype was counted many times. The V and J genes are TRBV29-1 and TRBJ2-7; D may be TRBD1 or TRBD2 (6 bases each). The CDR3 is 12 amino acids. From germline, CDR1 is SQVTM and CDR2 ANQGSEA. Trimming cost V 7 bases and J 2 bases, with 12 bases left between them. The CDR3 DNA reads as TGCAGCGCCCAAAGGGGGGCCTACGAGCAGTACTTC. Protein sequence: CSAQRGAYEQYF.

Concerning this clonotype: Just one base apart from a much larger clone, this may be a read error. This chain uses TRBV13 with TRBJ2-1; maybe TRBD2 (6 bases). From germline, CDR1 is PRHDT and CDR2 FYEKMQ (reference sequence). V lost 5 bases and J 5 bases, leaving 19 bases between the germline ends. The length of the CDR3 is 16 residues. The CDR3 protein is CASSQRLGLINNEQFF. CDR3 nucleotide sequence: TGTGCCAGCAGCCAACGACTCGGACTAATAAACAATGAGCAGTTCTTC.

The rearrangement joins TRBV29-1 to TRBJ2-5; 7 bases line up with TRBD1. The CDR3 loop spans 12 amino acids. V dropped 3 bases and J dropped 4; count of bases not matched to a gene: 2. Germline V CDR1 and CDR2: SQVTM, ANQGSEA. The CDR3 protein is CSVDSGGETQYF. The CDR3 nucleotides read TGCAGCGTTGACTCAGGGGGAGAGACCCAGTACTTC.

CDR3 amino acids: CASTHPTVGFGNTEAFF. CDR3 DNA: TGTGCCAGCACTCACCCAACTGTGGGTTTTGGTAACACTGAAGCTTTCTTT. The V and J genes are TRBV6-1 and TRBJ1-1; D is ambiguous. The CDR3 runs 17 residues. Trimming removed 7 bases from V and 2 bases from J, with 23 bases in between. Germline values: CDR1 MNHNS, CDR2 SASEGT.